This record looks at one T cell receptor (beta chain) sequence and its context. The length of the CDR3 is 11 residues. The V gene lost 3 bases and the J gene lost 6 bases, with 9 bases spanning the gap. Per germline, CDR1 DFQATT and CDR2 SNEGSKA (reference sequence). TCRdb keeps only in-frame clones here, not all; method: immunoSEQ multiplex PCR. The top ten clones hold approximately 6.6% of a sample with about 54,000 clones, around 90% of them seen once. This specimen belongs to a study of blood T cell repertoires in COVID-19. This sequence joins TRBV20-1 and TRBJ2-7, with D unresolved. The receptor's source is a woman aged 55-70 years with active or convalescent COVID-19. The source material was peripheral blood. For the CDR3, the DNA is TGCAGTGCTAGGGTACAACGCGAGCAGTACTTC. Protein: CSARVQREQYF.